The 21 T cell receptor beta chains presented below share a single source sample, sequenced in a study of regulatory T cells in long-lasting Graves disease (TCRdb year 2021). What this sample's time point label stands for: persistent/refractory GD, antithyroid drugs over 5 years with positive TRAb. RNA was extracted from PBMCs in TRIzol for both TCR sequencing and RNA sequencing. The library was made by multiplex PCR. TCRdb lists the instrument as Illumina HiSeq 4000. iRepertoire HTBI primers and Arm-PCR amplification of CDR3 regions were used to construct TCR beta libraries. The public reads were reanalyzed by TCRdb: fastp trimming at Q25, MiXCR alignment, in-frame beta chains only. Rows with one shared CDR3 protein collapse into an entry with the most common genes and DNA. The sample table lists around 400,000 distinct CDR3 sequences, around 20% of them with a count of one. Together, the top ten hold roughly an eighth of the sample.

Sequencing was performed on peripheral blood mononuclear cells (PBMCs), taken when the disease was refractory, from a patient treated with antithyroid drugs. The receptors shown here come from a female donor with Graves disease.

The V call is TRBV20-1, the J call TRBJ2-7; D may correspond to TRBD1 or TRBD2 (5 bases each). This CDR3 contains 12 residues. Germline values: CDR1 DFQATT, CDR2 SNEGSKA (reference sequence). With 6 bases removed from V and 5 bases from J, the gap between germline ends came to 14 bases. The CDR3 nucleotides read TGCAGTGCCTCGAGAGGGGCTGACGAGCAGTACTTC. This encodes CSASRGADEQYF.

This clonotype has at least ten counts. This sequence joins TRBV12-3 or TRBV12-4 and TRBJ2-7; D call uncertain. The CDR3 loop spans 12 amino acids. V was clipped by 3 bases and J by 6 bases, with 9 bases between them. The CDR3 nucleotides are TGTGCCAGCAGTTTTATAGGGCTCGAGCAGTACTTC. This encodes CASSFIGLEQYF.

Of note for this clonotype: At one boundary the junction diverges from the germline segment, which might be a read error. The chain has TRBV7-7 and TRBJ2-2; 7 positions match TRBD1. The CDR3 contains 15 residues. Germline lookup yields CDR1 SSHAT and CDR2 FNYEAQ (reference sequence). CDR3: CASSSDQGDGGELFF. The CDR3 coding sequence is TGTGCTAGCAGCTCGGACCAGGGGGACGGCGGGGAGCTGTTTTTT.

The V call is TRBV14, the J call TRBJ2-1; 9 nucleotides align to TRBD2. The CDR3 extends over 16 amino acids. CDR1 SGHDN and CDR2 FVKESK come from the germline V gene. Trimming removed 1 base from V and 6 bases from J; junction bases left unmatched: 7. The CDR3 loop is CASSQVFTSGLNEQFF. The CDR3 DNA follows: TGTGCCAGCAGCCAAGTTTTCACTAGCGGGCTCAATGAGCAGTTCTTC.

In this sample, this clonotype turned up many times. The chain uses TRBV2 and TRBJ1-2; maybe TRBD1 (6 bases). From germline, CDR1 is SNHLY and CDR2 FYNNEI. The CDR3 is made up of 14 amino acids. With 4 bases removed from V and 8 bases from J, the gap between germline ends came to 17 bases. The CDR3 nucleotides are TGTGCCAGCAGTGTGACTGGACAGTTGGGGGGCTACACCTTC. This encodes CASSVTGQLGGYTF.

CDR3 bases: TGCAGCGTTGAGGGGTTTAAGGGGGGCACTGAAGCTTTCTTT. Translated, it gives CSVEGFKGGTEAFF. The chain couples TRBV29-1 to TRBJ1-1; D may be TRBD1 (6 bases). Between the trimmed V and J ends, which lost 3 bases and 4 bases, there was a span of 15 bases. The CDR3 is 14 residues long. The V gene's germline CDR1 is SQVTM and CDR2 ANQGSEA.

Note on this clonotype: This may be a read error, as it is one base from a much larger clone. The genes are TRBV28 and TRBJ2-7; D call uncertain. The CDR3 spans 13 residues. Germline loops: CDR1 MDHEN, CDR2 SYDVKM. CDR3 nucleotides: TGTGCCAGCAGCCCCGGCGGCCCGGACGAGCGGTACTTC. As protein: CASSPGGPDERYF. The full variable domain, in which reference TRBV28 and TRBJ2-7 provide the parts outside the CDR3, is DVKVTQSSRYLVKRTGEKVFLECVQDMDHENMFWYRQDPGLGLRLIYFSYDVKMKEKGDIPEGYSVSREKKERFSLILESASTNQTSMYLCASSPGGPDERYFGPGTRLTVT.

This clonotype has just a few counts. The chain couples TRBV19 to TRBJ2-2, with 7 positions matching TRBD2. Germline V lookup: CDR1 LNHDA, CDR2 SQIVND (reference sequence). Germline trimming cut 10 bases from V and 2 bases from J; bases unmatched to any gene: 7. The CDR3 extends over 14 amino acids. The CDR3 reads CATYSGINTGELFF. As DNA, the CDR3 is TGTGCCACTTACAGCGGGATCAACACCGGGGAGCTGTTTTTT.

The V call is TRBV7-8, the J call TRBJ2-1, with D tentatively TRBD1 (6 bases). V was trimmed by 1 base and J by 1 base, leaving 8 bases between them. The CDR3 has 15 amino acids. The V gene's germline CDR1 is SGHVS and CDR2 FQNEAQ. CDR3: CASSLGRGSYNEQFF. DNA for the CDR3: TGTGCCAGCAGCTTAGGCAGGGGTTCCTACAATGAGCAGTTCTTC.

This clonotype was recorded many times. The chain links TRBV28 to TRBJ2-7, with TRBD1 identical over 7 bases. Per germline, CDR1 MDHEN and CDR2 SYDVKM. The length of the CDR3 is 15 residues. Trimming cost V 5 bases and J 2 bases; bases outside gene matches: 9. The DNA for the CDR3 is TGTGCCAGCAGTCCCCCGGGACAGAGTCCCTACGAGCAGTACTTC. It is translated as CASSPPGQSPYEQYF.

This clonotype has a count of ten or more. The genes are TRBV12-3 or TRBV12-4 and TRBJ1-2, with TRBD1 matching over 10 bases. This CDR3 has 16 residues. V shed 3 bases, J shed 3 bases, and the junction held 7 bases outside the gene matches. CDR3 sequence reads: CASSFGTGVFYYGYTF. CDR3 DNA sequence: TGTGCCAGCAGTTTTGGGACAGGGGTATTCTACTATGGCTACACCTTC.

This clonotype came up many times. The chain couples TRBV2 to TRBJ2-6; D unresolved. The length of the CDR3 is 14 residues. Looked up from germline, CDR1 is SNHLY and CDR2 is FYNNEI. Trimming pared 9 bases from V and 0 bases from J, leaving 9 bases between. CDR3 coding DNA: TGTGCCAGTAAGAGTGGCTCTGGGGCCAACGTCCTGACTTTC. Its translation: CASKSGSGANVLTF. Drawing the rest from reference TRBV2 and TRBJ2-6, the complete variable domain is EPEVTQTPSHQVTQMGQEVILRCVPISNHLYFYWYRQILGQKVEFLVSFYNNEISEKSEIFDDQFSVERPDGSNFTLKIRSTKLEDSAMYFCASKSGSGANVLTFGAGSRLTVL.

Points on this clonotype: Because it lacks the conserved phenylalanine or tryptophan at the end, this CDR3 is likely a read error. This chain uses TRBV20-1 with TRBJ1-2, with no clear D. The CDR3 has 15 residues. Looked up from germline, CDR1 is DFQATT and CDR2 is SNEGSKA (reference sequence). V shed 5 bases and J shed 2 bases, with 18 bases lying between them. CDR3 in amino acids: CSAPPTAIPNYGYTL. In DNA form, the CDR3 reads TGCAGTGCTCCCCCCACAGCGATTCCAAACTATGGCTACACCCTC.

The rearrangement joins TRBV19 to TRBJ1-4; TRBD1 matches at 7 bases. The trim removed 5 bases at V and 3 bases at J, leaving 9 bases unmatched. The CDR3 covers 16 residues. Germline CDR1 and CDR2: LNHDA and SQIVND (reference sequence). The CDR3 bases are TGTGCCAGTAGTGTCGAATTGGGACAGCCTAATGAAAAACTGTTTTTT. Its protein is CASSVELGQPNEKLFF. The whole variable domain, remainder taken from reference TRBV19 and TRBJ1-4, is DGGITQSPKYLFRKEGQNVTLSCEQNLNHDAMYWYRQDPGQGLRLIYYSQIVNDFQKGDIAEGYSVSREKKESFPLTVTSAQKNPTAFYLCASSVELGQPNEKLFFGSGTQLSVL.

This clonotype was observed at least ten times. The rearrangement uses TRBV11-2 and TRBJ1-2, with D unclear. The V end was cut by 1 base, the J end by 3 bases, with 9 bases between. Per the germline V gene, CDR1 is SGHAT and CDR2 is FQNNGV. This CDR3 comprises 14 residues. The CDR3 DNA is TGTGCCAGCAGCTTAGCAGACCGATACTATGGCTACACCTTC. Translated: CASSLADRYYGYTF. The variable domain in full, with the rest retrieved from reference TRBV11-2 and TRBJ1-2, is EAGVAQSPRYKIIEKRQSVAFWCNPISGHATLYWYQQILGQGPKLLIQFQNNGVVDDSQLPKDRFSAERLKGVDSTLKIQPAKLEDSAVYLCASSLADRYYGYTFGSGTRLTVV.

The V and J genes are TRBV19 and TRBJ2-2; the D gene is possibly TRBD2 (6 bases). CDR1 and CDR2 (germline): LNHDA, SQIVND (reference sequence). This CDR3 is built from 16 residues. The V and J ends lost 1 base and 0 bases respectively, with 9 bases between them. CDR3 residues: CASSIVIAANTGELFF. CDR3 DNA sequence: TGTGCCAGTAGTATAGTGATAGCGGCGAACACCGGGGAGCTGTTTTTT.

This chain links TRBV28 with TRBJ2-1; tentatively, D is TRBD1 (6 bases). CDR1 and CDR2 from the germline V gene are MDHEN and SYDVKM. The CDR3 sequence is 17 residues long. V lost 4 bases, J lost 4 bases, and 20 bases lay in between. In DNA form, the CDR3 reads TGTGCCAGCAGTTCCGAGCTACAGGGAGATCTATACAATGAGCAGTTCTTC. Translating it yields CASSSELQGDLYNEQFF.

This clonotype was picked up a small number of times. This chain joins TRBV27 and TRBJ1-5; 7 nucleotides line up with TRBD1. The J segment lost 2 bases and the V segment lost 6 bases, leaving 4 bases of the junction unmatched. Germline V lookup: CDR1 MNHEY, CDR2 SMNVEV (reference sequence). The CDR3 runs 14 residues. DNA of the CDR3: TGTGCCAGCAGAAACAGGGGTGGCAATCAGCCCCAGCATTTT. Its translation is CASRNRGGNQPQHF.

This clonotype was seen only a few times. Being one base from a much bigger clone, this may be a read error. This rearrangement joins TRBV28 to TRBJ2-7; D possibly uses TRBD1 or TRBD2 (5 bases each). Germline CDR1 and CDR2: MDHEN and SYDVKM. This CDR3 is built from 12 residues. This CDR3 is CASRRGAYGQYF. The CDR3 nucleotides are TGTGCCAGCAGAAGAGGGGCCTACGGGCAGTACTTC.

The chain has TRBV7-7 and TRBJ2-7; D might be TRBD1 (6 bases). There are 13 residues in the CDR3. The V gene's germline CDR1 is SSHAT and CDR2 FNYEAQ (reference sequence). V gave up 5 bases and J gave up 7 bases, with 15 bases separating them. The CDR3 DNA reads TGTGCCAGCAGCAATCCAGGGGATGGGGAGCAGTACTTC. It specifies CASSNPGDGEQYF.

This clonotype was counted many times. The V call is TRBV6-1, the J call TRBJ2-7; 11 bases are a match to TRBD2. Germline CDR1 and CDR2: MNHNS and SASEGT. This CDR3 is built from 15 residues. Trimming removed 6 bases from V and 0 bases from J; junction bases left unmatched: 4. This CDR3 is CASRDTSGSSYEQYF. CDR3 nucleotide sequence: TGTGCCAGCAGGGATACTAGCGGGAGCTCCTACGAGCAGTACTTC.